This is a list of T cell receptor beta chains from one sample in a study of post-analysis software for immune sequencing data. TCRdb reanalysed the PCR reads using MiXCR and keeps one entry per CDR3 protein. The table records about 500,000 distinct CDR3 sequences, roughly 45% of them present only once. Input material: blood. These receptor sequences come from a girl aged 10 to 17 with multiple sclerosis. Both conserved end residues are part of each CDR3. A D gene is named only where the DNA matches it firmly. Expanded clones are given a class, and other clones once, few, many or no size at all.

.,TRBV29-1,TRBJ2-7,.,TGCAGCGTTTCTTGGCAGAACTCCTACGAGCAGTACTTC,CSVSWQNSYEQYF
.,TRBV20-1,TRBJ1-1,TRBD1,TGCAGTGCCAGAGATGGGACAGGGATGAACACTGAAGCTTTCTTT,CSARDGTGMNTEAFF
.,TRBV6-2/TRBV6-3,TRBJ2-5,TRBD2,TGTGCCAGCAGTTACTCGATAGGGGCGGGAGTGTACAATGAGCAGTACTTC,CASSYSIGAGVYNEQYF
.,TRBV27,TRBJ2-1,.,TGTGCCAGCAACCTCAGGAGGGAATCAGACAATGAGCAGTTCTTC,CASNLRRESDNEQFF
few,TRBV29-1,TRBJ2-1,.,TGCAGCGTTATTGGGGAAGCGGACCCTGAGCAGTTCTTC,CSVIGEADPEQFF
.,TRBV14,TRBJ2-1,.,TGTGCCAGCAGCCATCCGCCGGGACTTATCTACAATGAGCAGTTCTTC,CASSHPPGLIYNEQFF
.,TRBV27,TRBJ1-6,TRBD1,TGTGCCAGCAGCCTTATCGACAGGGAACGTTCACCCCTCCACTTT,CASSLIDRERSPLHF
.,TRBV6-5,TRBJ2-5,.,TGTGCCAGCAGTTTCACAACGTACAAAGAGACCCAGTACTTC,CASSFTTYKETQYF
few,TRBV27,TRBJ2-7,.,TGTGCCAGCTCCCGAGGGGGTGTCTCCTACGAGCAGTACTTC,CASSRGGVSYEQYF
few,TRBV7-6,TRBJ2-7,TRBD2,TGTGCCAGCAGCCCTGGGGGCCAACTAGCGGGAAGGTACGAGCAGTACTTC,CASSPGGQLAGRYEQYF
.,TRBV7-2,TRBJ2-7,.,TGTGCCAGCAGCTTAGGGCCTAGCGCCAGGGCTTACTCCTACGAGCAGTACTTC,CASSLGPSARAYSYEQYF
.,TRBV29-1,TRBJ2-7,TRBD1,TGCAGCGTTCGACAGGGCACAAATAAGTACTTC,CSVRQGTNKYF
.,TRBV20-1,TRBJ1-2,.,TGCAGTGCTAGAGCAGGGAAGGACTATGGCTACACCTTC,CSARAGKDYGYTF
.,TRBV20-1,TRBJ1-1,.,TGCAGTGCTAGAGATCCCTCGGGCGCGAACACTGAAGCTTTCTTT,CSARDPSGANTEAFF
.,TRBV20-1,TRBJ2-3,.,TGCAGTGCTAGAGGGCTAGCCCAGAGCACAGATACGCAGTATTTT,CSARGLAQSTDTQYF
.,TRBV3-1,TRBJ1-1,.,TGTGCCAGCAGCCAAGATAGGTCAGTCCTGAACACTGAAGCTTTCTTT,CASSQDRSVLNTEAFF
.,TRBV7-9,TRBJ2-3,TRBD1,TGTGCCAGCAGACCAACCGGACAGGACCTAGTTGATACGCAGTATTTT,CASRPTGQDLVDTQYF
.,TRBV7-8,TRBJ1-2,.,TGTGCCAGCAGCTTCCTTAGGGACTCGGGGGGCTACACCTTC,CASSFLRDSGGYTF
.,TRBV12-3/TRBV12-4,TRBJ2-7,TRBD2,TGTGCCAGCAGCACTAGCGGGAGTGGGGTCTACGAGCAGTACTTC,CASSTSGSGVYEQYF
few,TRBV20-1,TRBJ2-5,.,TGCAGTGCTAGCCCCGGACAGCAAGAGACCCAGTACTTC,CSASPGQQETQYF
few,TRBV20-1,TRBJ2-1,.,TGCAGTGCTACTCGGAGGGCCGGTTACAATGAGCAGTTCTTC,CSATRRAGYNEQFF
.,TRBV24-1,TRBJ2-3,.,TGTGCCACCAGTCCCTCGGTCGGGGGCACAGATACGCAGTATTTT,CATSPSVGGTDTQYF
.,TRBV25-1,TRBJ2-1,.,TGTGCCAGCAGTGCGCACAGGGTTTCCTACAATGAGCAGTTCTTC,CASSAHRVSYNEQFF
.,TRBV4-1,TRBJ1-2,TRBD1,TGCGCCAGCAGCCAAGAGACAGGGGGCTATGGCTACACCTTC,CASSQETGGYGYTF
.,TRBV2,TRBJ2-3,.,TGTGCCAGCAGTGAGTTCGGGCAGACTAACACAGATACGCAGTATTTT,CASSEFGQTNTDTQYF
once,TRBV20-1,TRBJ1-1,TRBD1,TGCAGTGCCGACAGGGGGACGGCTTTCTTT,CSADRGTAFF
.,TRBV11-3,TRBJ2-3,.,TGTGCCAGCAGCTTCCAGGGGACGTTAGATACGCAGTATTTT,CASSFQGTLDTQYF
.,TRBV27,TRBJ1-1,.,TGTGCCAGCACACGTCAGGGGAGGAACACTGAAGCTTTCTTT,CASTRQGRNTEAFF
once,TRBV5-1,TRBJ2-1,.,TGCGCCAGCAGCTTGGCGGACCTTTCGGATGAGCAGTTCTTC,CASSLADLSDEQFF
.,TRBV20-1,TRBJ2-7,.,TGCAGTGCTAGTGGCTCCGGCAGCAGATCATCCTACGAGCAGTACTTC,CSASGSGSRSSYEQYF
.,TRBV27,TRBJ2-5,TRBD1,TGTGCCAGCGAACGAACCAGGGGGCGAGTGGAGACCCAGTACTTC,CASERTRGRVETQYF
.,TRBV7-2,TRBJ2-3,TRBD1,TGTGCCAGCAGCGGAAGGGACAGACGCACAGATACGCAGTATTTT,CASSGRDRRTDTQYF
.,TRBV28,TRBJ1-5,.,TGTGCCAGCAGTCTTGACTCAGCTCAGCCCCAGCATTTT,CASSLDSAQPQHF
few,TRBV28,TRBJ2-7,.,TGTGCCAGCAGTTCCGGGGCAGACACCTACGAGCAGTACTTC,CASSSGADTYEQYF
.,TRBV29-1,TRBJ2-7,.,TGCAGCGTTAAGGTGGACTCCTACGAGCAGTACTTC,CSVKVDSYEQYF
.,TRBV9,TRBJ2-5,TRBD2,TGTGCCAGCAGCCCCTGGGAACTAGCGGAAGAGACCCAGTACTTC,CASSPWELAEETQYF
once,TRBV9,TRBJ1-1,TRBD1,TGTGCCAGCAGCGTAGCTGGACAGGGTGAGGGGACTGAAGCTTTCTTT,CASSVAGQGEGTEAFF
few,TRBV29-1,TRBJ2-3,.,TGCAGCGTACGGGGCAGGAGCACAGATACGCAGTATTTT,CSVRGRSTDTQYF
few,TRBV6-5,TRBJ2-1,TRBD1,TGTGCCAGCAGCGACAGCGGGACAGGGGGCAATGAGCAGTTCTTC,CASSDSGTGGNEQFF
few,TRBV9,TRBJ2-3,.,TGTGCCAGCAGCGTCAGCTCGCTCGACACGGATACGCAGTATTTT,CASSVSSLDTDTQYF
few,TRBV4-1,TRBJ2-7,.,TGCGCCAGCAGCCAAGATAACGAGGGGGTTGGGTACGAGCAGTACTTC,CASSQDNEGVGYEQYF
.,TRBV13,TRBJ1-1,.,TGTGCCAGCAGCGCCCGGACAGACCTGAACACTGAAGCTTTCTTT,CASSARTDLNTEAFF
few,TRBV13,TRBJ2-7,.,TGTGCCAGCAGCCCCCTCTCGGAGGGCTCCTACGAGCAGTACTTC,CASSPLSEGSYEQYF
.,TRBV28,TRBJ1-5,.,TGTGCCAGCAGACTGGGGGACCAAGGGTATCAGCCCCAGCATTTT,CASRLGDQGYQPQHF
few,TRBV12-3/TRBV12-4,TRBJ2-7,TRBD1,TGTGCCAGCAGTTTTACGGACAGGGTGTCCTACGAGCAGTACTTC,CASSFTDRVSYEQYF
.,TRBV24-1,TRBJ2-1,TRBD1,TGTGCCACCAGTGATACGACGGACAGGGTGGTAGACAATGAGCAGTTCTTC,CATSDTTDRVVDNEQFF
.,TRBV29-1,TRBJ1-1,.,TGCAGCGTCCCAGGGAGCCCTGAAGCTTTCTTT,CSVPGSPEAFF
many,TRBV29-1,TRBJ2-1,.,TGCAGCGTTGGCCCCAATGAGCAGTTCTTC,CSVGPNEQFF
.,TRBV20-1,TRBJ2-1,TRBD2,TGCAGTGCTAGAGATGCTAGCGGGAGGGCCGACAATGTGCAGTTCTTC,CSARDASGRADNVQFF
.,TRBV7-2,TRBJ2-5,.,TGTGCCAGCAGCTTAGTTAGTCGCTCCGGGACTCCCCGAGAGACCCAGTACTTC,CASSLVSRSGTPRETQYF
.,TRBV19,TRBJ2-7,.,TGTGCCAGTAGTATATTTCGTGGTTCCTACAATGAGCAGTACTTC,CASSIFRGSYNEQYF
.,TRBV10-3,TRBJ2-1,.,TGTGCCATCAGGCGCGATTCCTACGAGCAGTTCTTC,CAIRRDSYEQFF
.,TRBV27,TRBJ2-1,TRBD2,TGTGCCAGCAGTACATGGGGCGGGAGCTCCTACAATGAGCAGTTCTTC,CASSTWGGSSYNEQFF
.,TRBV10-3,TRBJ2-1,TRBD2,TGTGCCATCAGTGAACTAGCGGGAGCCAATGAGCAGTTCTTC,CAISELAGANEQFF
.,TRBV20-1,TRBJ2-1,.,TGCAGTGCCAACTTAGGGGGGAGCCTACTACACAATGAGCAGTTCTTC,CSANLGGSLLHNEQFF
.,TRBV5-1,TRBJ2-1,TRBD2,TGCGCCAGCAGCTTGGGGCCAGCGGGAGATGTTGAGCAGTTCTTC,CASSLGPAGDVEQFF
.,TRBV20-1,TRBJ2-1,.,TGCAGTGCTAGACAGGGAGTGCTAGAGCAGTTCTTC,CSARQGVLEQFF
.,TRBV20-1,TRBJ2-4,TRBD2,TGCAGTGCTAGAGATCGTACTAGCGATAGCATTCAGTACTTC,CSARDRTSDSIQYF
.,TRBV7-3,TRBJ2-1,.,TGTGCCAGCAGCCCGGACATAAGGACCTACAATGAGCAGTTCTTC,CASSPDIRTYNEQFF
once,TRBV7-2,TRBJ2-1,TRBD2,TGTGCCAGCAGCCATGGACTAGCGGGAGCAAATGAGCAGTTCTTC,CASSHGLAGANEQFF